Presented here are 12 T cell receptor beta chains from one specimen sequenced in a study of blood T cell repertoires in COVID-19. The assay was immunoSEQ multiplex PCR, and TCRdb's table has in-frame clones only and misses some. The sample lists a few hundred thousand clones, around 83% occurring once. Sequenced: peripheral blood. The receptors stem from a woman aged 35 to 49 who had recovered from COVID-19.

The chain employs TRBV28 and TRBJ1-6; D is uncertain. The CDR3 consists of 13 residues. Between the trimmed V and J ends, which lost 5 bases and 5 bases, there was a span of 7 bases. Germline V gene sequence: CDR1 MDHEN, CDR2 SYDVKM. The CDR3 DNA sequence: TGTGCCAGCAGTGCCCAGAATAATTCACCCCTCCACTTT. It specifies CASSAQNNSPLHF.

This clone was counted once. In the same sample, other DNA sequences code for this CDR3. V is TRBV11-3 and J is TRBJ1-1; TRBD1 might be the D (5 bases). This CDR3 has 13 residues. Trimming took off 4 bases at V and 2 bases at J, with 8 bases between the two ends. The germline gives CDR1 SGHNT, CDR2 YENEEA. CDR3 region: CASSSQGNTEAFF. CDR3 DNA: TGTGCCAGCAGCTCGCAGGGAAACACTGAAGCTTTCTTT.

V and J are TRBV6-5 and TRBJ1-3, with D possibly being TRBD1 (5 bases). Looked up from germline, CDR1 is MNHEY and CDR2 is SVGAGI. V shed 7 bases and J shed 3 bases, with 13 bases lying between them. This CDR3 is 14 amino acids long. The CDR3 is CASNGRGIGNTIYF. The DNA for the CDR3 is TGTGCCAGCAACGGAAGGGGAATTGGAAACACCATATATTTT.

The chain is built from TRBV5-1 and TRBJ1-1, with TRBD1 identical over 9 bases. This CDR3 is 15 amino acids long. Unmatched junction bases numbered 9, after V lost 4 bases and J lost 5 bases. Germline CDR1 and CDR2: SGHRS and YFSETQ. CDR3 residues: CASSPLQGAGTEAFF. The DNA of the CDR3 is TGCGCCAGCAGCCCCCTACAGGGGGCGGGAACTGAAGCTTTCTTT. Supplemented by reference TRBV5-1 and TRBJ1-1, the full variable domain reads KAGVTQTPRYLIKTRGQQVTLSCSPISGHRSVSWYQQTPGQGLQFLFEYFSETQRNKGNFPGRFSGRQFSNSRSEMNVSTLELGDSALYLCASSPLQGAGTEAFFGQGTRLTVV.

The rearrangement joins TRBV5-1 to TRBJ2-7; tentatively, D is TRBD1 (6 bases). Trimming took 4 bases from V and 4 from J, leaving 12 bases between them. Germline V gene sequence: CDR1 SGHRS, CDR2 YFSETQ. The CDR3 is 13 residues long. CDR3 in amino acids: CASSPDREYEQYF. The DNA of the CDR3 is TGCGCCAGCAGCCCGGACAGAGAGTACGAGCAGTACTTC.

This CDR3 is CSASELAGGFRETEAFF. In DNA, the CDR3 is TGCAGTGCTAGTGAGTTGGCAGGGGGGTTTCGTGAGACTGAAGCTTTCTTT. The V and J genes are TRBV20-1 and TRBJ1-1, with 7 nucleotides matching TRBD1. Losses at the gene ends were 3 bases for V and 5 bases for J; bases not matched to a gene: 18. The CDR3 has 17 amino acids. The germline gives CDR1 DFQATT, CDR2 SNEGSKA (reference sequence).

The J gene is TRBJ1-2, the V gene TRBV20-1; D is undetermined. The CDR3 is 12 amino acids. V was trimmed by 3 bases and J by 1 base, leaving 6 bases between them. Germline lookup yields CDR1 DFQATT and CDR2 SNEGSKA (reference sequence). DNA for the CDR3: TGCAGTGCTAGTAAATATAACTATGGCTACACCTTC. This translates into CSASKYNYGYTF.

The rearrangement joins TRBV5-4 to TRBJ2-3; D is unresolved. Trimming took 4 bases from V and 1 from J, leaving 16 bases between them. The CDR3 totals 16 residues. Germline assignment: CDR1 SGHNT and CDR2 YYREEE (reference sequence). CDR3 loop: CASSVQVQVGTDTQYF. CDR3 sequence (DNA): TGTGCCAGCAGCGTCCAAGTGCAGGTTGGCACAGATACGCAGTATTTT.

J is TRBJ2-5 and V is TRBV3-1 (or the pseudogene TRBV3-2); 9 nucleotides match TRBD1. Looked up from germline, CDR1 is LGHDT and CDR2 is YNNKEL (reference sequence). This CDR3 contains 16 residues. Germline trimming cut 4 bases from V and 5 bases from J; bases unmatched to any gene: 11. CDR3 loop: CASSLLRGTGWETQYF. CDR3 coding DNA: TGTGCCAGCAGCCTCCTCCGGGGGACAGGGTGGGAGACCCAGTACTTC.

V and J are TRBV6-5 and TRBJ2-1; possible D gene TRBD1, 6 bases. The germline V and J ends were trimmed by 7 bases and 0 bases, with 10 bases remaining between them. The CDR3 covers 14 residues. The V gene's germline CDR1 is MNHEY and CDR2 SVGAGI. The CDR3 DNA reads as TGTGCCAGCAATATAGGGGGCTCCTACAATGAGCAGTTCTTC. The encoded protein is CASNIGGSYNEQFF.

This clone was seen a single time. The chain recombines TRBV2 with TRBJ1-2; tentatively, D is TRBD1 (6 bases). The V gene's germline CDR1 is SNHLY and CDR2 FYNNEI. V lost 6 bases and J 6 bases, leaving 14 bases between the germline ends. The CDR3 length is 13 residues. This CDR3 is CASSEQGRDGYTF. CDR3 bases: TGTGCCAGCAGCGAACAGGGTCGGGATGGCTACACCTTC.

This clone is a singleton in its sample. The CDR3, as DNA: TGTGCCAGCAGCCTACAGGGGGCCGGGGAGACCCAGTACTTC. Protein sequence: CASSLQGAGETQYF. The rearrangement links TRBV3-1 (or the pseudogene TRBV3-2) to TRBJ2-5, with TRBD1 matching 9 bases. V was pared by 4 bases and J by 5 bases, with 5 bases of the junction left unmatched. CDR3 length equals 14 residues. The V gene's germline CDR1 is LGHDT and CDR2 YNNKEL (reference sequence).